The rows below give T cell receptor beta chains drawn from one sample of a study of human T cells and chemical hapten exposure. TCRdb redid the calling of the RACE reads with MiXCR, one entry per CDR3 protein. The sample contains about 85,000 distinct CDR3 sequences, 11% of which appear only once. Sample: whole blood, taken in connection with sensitization to the hapten diphenylcyclopropenone (DPC). These receptors all come from a man younger than 35 with alopecia areata. Some clones in this sample may be carry-over from other donors' samples. Each CDR3 is given with its conserved first and last residue. D genes are given only for firm matches. For some rows the clone size is stated as once, few or many, or as a class when expanded; others skip it.

CDR3 DNA: TGTGCTAGTGCCCCGGCGGGGCGGTTACAGCCCCAGCATTTT; CDR3 protein: CASAPAGRLQPQHF; V gene: TRBV12-5; CDR3 length: 14; D gene: -; J gene: TRBJ1-5; clone size: -
CDR3 DNA: TGTGCCAGCAGCTTGGCGGTCTCCTACGAGCAGTACTTC; CDR3 protein: CASSLAVSYEQYF; V gene: TRBV7-9; CDR3 length: 13; D gene: -; J gene: TRBJ2-7; clone size: many
CDR3 DNA: TGTGCCAGCAGCTTATACGGGGGCACTGAAGCTTTCTTT; CDR3 protein: CASSLYGGTEAFF; V gene: TRBV7-9; CDR3 length: 13; D gene: -; J gene: TRBJ1-1; clone size: few
CDR3 DNA: TGTGCCAGCAGCCGGGCCCTGAACACCGGGGAGCTGTTTTTT; CDR3 protein: CASSRALNTGELFF; V gene: TRBV11-2; CDR3 length: 14; D gene: -; J gene: TRBJ2-2; clone size: many
CDR3 DNA: TGTGCCAGCAGCGACGGGACTAGCGGCTACAATGAGCAGTTCTTC; CDR3 protein: CASSDGTSGYNEQFF; V gene: TRBV11-3; CDR3 length: 15; D gene: TRBD2; J gene: TRBJ2-1; clone size: -
CDR3 DNA: TGTGCCAGCAGTTGGCAGGGGTTTTCGGCTTTCTTT; CDR3 protein: CASSWQGFSAFF; V gene: TRBV12-3/TRBV12-4; CDR3 length: 12; D gene: -; J gene: TRBJ1-1; clone size: many
CDR3 DNA: TGCGCCAGTGGCTCGCGGGGCCAGACCCAGTACTTC; CDR3 protein: CASGSRGQTQYF; V gene: TRBV4-3; CDR3 length: 12; D gene: -; J gene: TRBJ2-5; clone size: once
CDR3 DNA: TGCAGCGTTGATGGGGGACAGGGGGTGACGGAAACTGAAGCTTTCTTT; CDR3 protein: CSVDGGQGVTETEAFF; V gene: TRBV29-1; CDR3 length: 16; D gene: TRBD1; J gene: TRBJ1-1; clone size: -
CDR3 DNA: TGTGCCAGCAGCTCCGAACAGGGGGAAGCTAACTATGGCTACACCTTC; CDR3 protein: CASSSEQGEANYGYTF; V gene: TRBV7-9; CDR3 length: 16; D gene: TRBD1; J gene: TRBJ1-2; clone size: few
CDR3 DNA: TGCGCCAGCAGCCAAGATCAGGGTTGGAATCAGCCCCAGCATTTT; CDR3 protein: CASSQDQGWNQPQHF; V gene: TRBV4-3; CDR3 length: 15; D gene: -; J gene: TRBJ1-5; clone size: many
CDR3 DNA: TGTGCCAGCGGGGAGGACAGTTTGACCGAAAAACTGTTTTTT; CDR3 protein: CASGEDSLTEKLFF; V gene: TRBV3-1; CDR3 length: 14; D gene: -; J gene: TRBJ1-4; clone size: -
CDR3 DNA: TGCGCCAGCAGCTTGGACCCAGCTAGCGGATCCAATGAGCAGTTCTTC; CDR3 protein: CASSLDPASGSNEQFF; V gene: TRBV5-1; CDR3 length: 16; D gene: TRBD2; J gene: TRBJ2-1; clone size: -
CDR3 DNA: TGTGCCAGCTCACCACCCGGACAGGGAGCTCTGAACGAGCAGTACTTC; CDR3 protein: CASSPPGQGALNEQYF; V gene: TRBV18; CDR3 length: 16; D gene: TRBD1; J gene: TRBJ2-7; clone size: -
CDR3 DNA: TGTGCCAGCAGCTTAGCTTTGGGTGAGCAGTTCTTC; CDR3 protein: CASSLALGEQFF; V gene: TRBV7-6; CDR3 length: 12; D gene: -; J gene: TRBJ2-1; clone size: many
CDR3 DNA: TGTGCCAGCACCACCCGACAGGGTGTGGAGACCCAGTACTTC; CDR3 protein: CASTTRQGVETQYF; V gene: TRBV7-2; CDR3 length: 14; D gene: TRBD1; J gene: TRBJ2-5; clone size: -
CDR3 DNA: TGTGCCAGCAGCCCGGGACAGGTCTCACAGTATTTT; CDR3 protein: CASSPGQVSQYF; V gene: TRBV7-2; CDR3 length: 12; D gene: TRBD1; J gene: TRBJ2-3; clone size: many
CDR3 DNA: TGCGCCAGCAGCCAAGCGGCGGCTAGCGGGGGCCAGCTCTACAATGAGCAGTTCTTC; CDR3 protein: CASSQAAASGGQLYNEQFF; V gene: TRBV4-3; CDR3 length: 19; D gene: TRBD2; J gene: TRBJ2-1; clone size: -
CDR3 DNA: TGTGCCAGTAGTATAGGGTCATATTTGGGGGCCTACAATGAGCAGTTCTTC; CDR3 protein: CASSIGSYLGAYNEQFF; V gene: TRBV19; CDR3 length: 17; D gene: -; J gene: TRBJ2-1; clone size: many
CDR3 DNA: TGTGCCAGCAGTTTGATCACGGTGAACACCGGGGAGCTGTTTTTT; CDR3 protein: CASSLITVNTGELFF; V gene: TRBV28; CDR3 length: 15; D gene: -; J gene: TRBJ2-2; clone size: many
CDR3 DNA: TGTGCCAGCACCCGTGGGGGACTGGGAGAATGGCGTGGGGCCAACGTCCTGACTTTC; CDR3 protein: CASTRGGLGEWRGANVLTF; V gene: TRBV11-2; CDR3 length: 19; D gene: -; J gene: TRBJ2-6; clone size: few
CDR3 DNA: TGTGCCATCCGACTAGACTCCAATGAGCAGTTCTTC; CDR3 protein: CAIRLDSNEQFF; V gene: TRBV10-3; CDR3 length: 12; D gene: -; J gene: TRBJ2-1; clone size: many
CDR3 DNA: TGCAGCGTTCGGGGGGATCTGGCCGCTGAAGCTTTCTTT; CDR3 protein: CSVRGDLAAEAFF; V gene: TRBV29-1; CDR3 length: 13; D gene: -; J gene: TRBJ1-1; clone size: few
CDR3 DNA: TGTGCCAGCAGCCTGGGACCCCGCTATGGCTACACCTTC; CDR3 protein: CASSLGPRYGYTF; V gene: TRBV9; CDR3 length: 13; D gene: -; J gene: TRBJ1-2; clone size: -
CDR3 DNA: TGTGCCACCAGTGATTTGGAGAGTAGCTCCTACAATGAGCAGTTCTTC; CDR3 protein: CATSDLESSSYNEQFF; V gene: TRBV24-1; CDR3 length: 16; D gene: -; J gene: TRBJ2-1; clone size: few
CDR3 DNA: TGTGCCAGCAGCTTAAGAGTAACCGGGGAGCTGTTTTTT; CDR3 protein: CASSLRVTGELFF; V gene: TRBV7-3; CDR3 length: 13; D gene: -; J gene: TRBJ2-2; clone size: many
CDR3 DNA: TGCGCCAGCAGCCTTTTCACCGGGACAGGGAGGTACACCGGGGAGCTGTTTTTT; CDR3 protein: CASSLFTGTGRYTGELFF; V gene: TRBV4-1; CDR3 length: 18; D gene: TRBD1; J gene: TRBJ2-2; clone size: many
CDR3 DNA: TGTGCCAGCAGTGGACGCAACTCCACCTACGAGCAGTACTTC; CDR3 protein: CASSGRNSTYEQYF; V gene: TRBV6-5; CDR3 length: 14; D gene: -; J gene: TRBJ2-7; clone size: many
CDR3 DNA: TGTGCCAGCAGCGTCGACAGAGTGTCCAATTCACCCCTCCACTTT; CDR3 protein: CASSVDRVSNSPLHF; V gene: TRBV2; CDR3 length: 15; D gene: -; J gene: TRBJ1-6; clone size: few
CDR3 DNA: TGCGCCAGCAGCCAGGGACAGCTGATGAACACTGAAGCTTTCTTT; CDR3 protein: CASSQGQLMNTEAFF; V gene: TRBV4-1; CDR3 length: 15; D gene: TRBD1; J gene: TRBJ1-1; clone size: few
CDR3 DNA: TGTGCCAGCAGTTCCCCACTACACGACAGGGAAAGCAATCAGCCCCAGCATTTT; CDR3 protein: CASSSPLHDRESNQPQHF; V gene: TRBV27; CDR3 length: 18; D gene: TRBD1; J gene: TRBJ1-5; clone size: -
CDR3 DNA: TGCGCCAGCAGCTTGGCCGCGGGAGGCACATCTTCCAAAGAGACCCAGTACTTC; CDR3 protein: CASSLAAGGTSSKETQYF; V gene: TRBV5-1; CDR3 length: 18; D gene: TRBD2; J gene: TRBJ2-5; clone size: -
CDR3 DNA: TGTGCCAGCAGTGAAAAGGGCACTGAAGCTTTCTTT; CDR3 protein: CASSEKGTEAFF; V gene: TRBV6-6; CDR3 length: 12; D gene: -; J gene: TRBJ1-1; clone size: many
CDR3 DNA: TGTGCCAGCAGCTCACAGCAGGCGGACACTGAAGCTTTCTTT; CDR3 protein: CASSSQQADTEAFF; V gene: TRBV7-9; CDR3 length: 14; D gene: -; J gene: TRBJ1-1; clone size: -
CDR3 DNA: TGCAGTGCTAGAGAACAGGGGTTGGGCTACACCTTC; CDR3 protein: CSAREQGLGYTF; V gene: TRBV20-1; CDR3 length: 12; D gene: TRBD1; J gene: TRBJ1-2; clone size: -
CDR3 DNA: TGTGCTAGTGGTTTGGTACTAGGGACAGGGAATCTCAATTCACCCCTCCACTTT; CDR3 protein: CASGLVLGTGNLNSPLHF; V gene: TRBV12-5; CDR3 length: 18; D gene: TRBD1; J gene: TRBJ1-6; clone size: -
CDR3 DNA: TGCAGTGCGGGGAGCTGGGGCCAAGCTTTCTTT; CDR3 protein: CSAGSWGQAFF; V gene: TRBV20-1; CDR3 length: 11; D gene: -; J gene: TRBJ1-1; clone size: few
CDR3 DNA: TGCGCCAGCACTACAGGGGTCTACCAAGAGACCCAGTACTTC; CDR3 protein: CASTTGVYQETQYF; V gene: TRBV5-1; CDR3 length: 14; D gene: TRBD1; J gene: TRBJ2-5; clone size: -
CDR3 DNA: TGCAGCGCTACTAGAACAGCCGGGGAGCTGTTTTTT; CDR3 protein: CSATRTAGELFF; V gene: TRBV29-1; CDR3 length: 12; D gene: -; J gene: TRBJ2-2; clone size: -
CDR3 DNA: TGTGCCAGCAGCGTGACTAGCGGGGGGCCAGACACCGGGGAGCTGTTTTTT; CDR3 protein: CASSVTSGGPDTGELFF; V gene: TRBV11-1; CDR3 length: 17; D gene: TRBD2; J gene: TRBJ2-2; clone size: few
CDR3 DNA: TGTGCCAGTAGTATAGGAGGCACGGGAAATCAGCCCCAGCATTTT; CDR3 protein: CASSIGGTGNQPQHF; V gene: TRBV19; CDR3 length: 15; D gene: -; J gene: TRBJ1-5; clone size: many
CDR3 DNA: TGCGCCAGCAGCTTGACAACGGAGGGGACTGAAGCTTTCTTT; CDR3 protein: CASSLTTEGTEAFF; V gene: TRBV5-1; CDR3 length: 14; D gene: -; J gene: TRBJ1-1; clone size: many
CDR3 DNA: TGTGCCAGCAGTCAAGCGGCAAGCACAGATACGCAGTATTTT; CDR3 protein: CASSQAASTDTQYF; V gene: TRBV6-6; CDR3 length: 14; D gene: -; J gene: TRBJ2-3; clone size: -
CDR3 DNA: TGTGCCAGCAGCATAACGCGGGGACAGGGGGCGATGGAGACCCAGTACTTC; CDR3 protein: CASSITRGQGAMETQYF; V gene: TRBV11-2; CDR3 length: 17; D gene: TRBD1; J gene: TRBJ2-5; clone size: many
CDR3 DNA: TGTGCCATCAGTAGGAGCGGTGCACAAGAGACCCAGTACTTC; CDR3 protein: CAISRSGAQETQYF; V gene: TRBV10-3; CDR3 length: 14; D gene: -; J gene: TRBJ2-5; clone size: -
CDR3 DNA: TGTGCCAGCAGTCCCCGGGAGGTTCCCCTCAATGAGCGGTTCTTC; CDR3 protein: CASSPREVPLNERFF; V gene: TRBV6-2/TRBV6-3; CDR3 length: 15; D gene: TRBD2; J gene: TRBJ2-1; clone size: -
CDR3 DNA: TGTGCCAGCAGTTTATCAGGGGGCCGCTCACCCCTCCACTTT; CDR3 protein: CASSLSGGRSPLHF; V gene: TRBV12-3/TRBV12-4; CDR3 length: 14; D gene: TRBD1; J gene: TRBJ1-6; clone size: many
CDR3 DNA: TGTGCCACCAGCAGAGTTAAACCCCCAGTTGAAGCTTTCTTT; CDR3 protein: CATSRVKPPVEAFF; V gene: TRBV15; CDR3 length: 14; D gene: -; J gene: TRBJ1-1; clone size: few
CDR3 DNA: TGTGCCAGCAGTTACTCGAACTACCAGGGTTCTTCTGGAAACACCATATATTTT; CDR3 protein: CASSYSNYQGSSGNTIYF; V gene: TRBV6-6; CDR3 length: 18; D gene: -; J gene: TRBJ1-3; clone size: few
CDR3 DNA: TGTGCCAGCAGTGAACGATCCGGTTACGTTAGGGGCAATGAGCAGTTCTTC; CDR3 protein: CASSERSGYVRGNEQFF; V gene: TRBV2; CDR3 length: 17; D gene: -; J gene: TRBJ2-1; clone size: -
CDR3 DNA: TGCAGTGCCCCCTCTGGTGGGGTAGCCGAGCAGTTCTTC; CDR3 protein: CSAPSGGVAEQFF; V gene: TRBV20-1; CDR3 length: 13; D gene: -; J gene: TRBJ2-1; clone size: -
CDR3 DNA: TGTGCCAGCAGCGGTTGGGTGACAGATACGCAGTATTTT; CDR3 protein: CASSGWVTDTQYF; V gene: TRBV9; CDR3 length: 13; D gene: -; J gene: TRBJ2-3; clone size: -
CDR3 DNA: TGCAGCGTTGACATAGGGGGGAACACTGAAGCTTTCTTT; CDR3 protein: CSVDIGGNTEAFF; V gene: TRBV29-1; CDR3 length: 13; D gene: -; J gene: TRBJ1-1; clone size: many
CDR3 DNA: TGCGCCAGCAGCCTCCTTCTGGGGCCGTGGGAGCAGTTCTTC; CDR3 protein: CASSLLLGPWEQFF; V gene: TRBV4-3; CDR3 length: 14; D gene: -; J gene: TRBJ2-1; clone size: few
CDR3 DNA: TGTGCCAGCAGCCAACCGGGACTAGTAATCAATGAGCAGTTCTTC; CDR3 protein: CASSQPGLVINEQFF; V gene: TRBV3-1; CDR3 length: 15; D gene: TRBD2; J gene: TRBJ2-1; clone size: few
CDR3 DNA: TGCGCCAGCAGTGACGGACAGTCTCGCACCGGGGAGCTGTTTTTT; CDR3 protein: CASSDGQSRTGELFF; V gene: TRBV10-1; CDR3 length: 15; D gene: -; J gene: TRBJ2-2; clone size: many
CDR3 DNA: TGTGCCAGCTCACCACCGAGGACAGGGAACTATGGCTACACCTTC; CDR3 protein: CASSPPRTGNYGYTF; V gene: TRBV18; CDR3 length: 15; D gene: TRBD1; J gene: TRBJ1-2; clone size: few
CDR3 DNA: TGCGCCAGCAGCCAGGGGACGTGGAAAGACGCCGGGGAGCTGTTTTTT; CDR3 protein: CASSQGTWKDAGELFF; V gene: TRBV4-3; CDR3 length: 16; D gene: -; J gene: TRBJ2-2; clone size: few